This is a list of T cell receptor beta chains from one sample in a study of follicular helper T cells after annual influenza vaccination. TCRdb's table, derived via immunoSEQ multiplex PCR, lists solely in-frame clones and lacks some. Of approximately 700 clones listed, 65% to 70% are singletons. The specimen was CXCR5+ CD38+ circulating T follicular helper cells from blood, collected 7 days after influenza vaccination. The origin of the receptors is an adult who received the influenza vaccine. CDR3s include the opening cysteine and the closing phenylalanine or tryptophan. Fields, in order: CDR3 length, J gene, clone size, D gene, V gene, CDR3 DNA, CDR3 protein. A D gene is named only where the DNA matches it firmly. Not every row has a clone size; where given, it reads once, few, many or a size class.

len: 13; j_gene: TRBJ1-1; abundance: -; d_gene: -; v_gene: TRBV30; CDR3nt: TGTGCCTGGAGCGGGGATAGGTACACTGAAGCTTTCTTT; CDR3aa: CAWSGDRYTEAFF
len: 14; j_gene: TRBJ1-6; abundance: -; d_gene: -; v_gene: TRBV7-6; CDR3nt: TGTGCCAGCAGCCAAACCGGGGGTAATTCACCCCTCCACTTT; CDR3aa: CASSQTGGNSPLHF
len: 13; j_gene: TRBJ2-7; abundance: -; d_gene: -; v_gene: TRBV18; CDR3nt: TGTGCCAGCTCATTACAGGGTTCCGGCGAGCAGTACTTC; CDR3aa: CASSLQGSGEQYF
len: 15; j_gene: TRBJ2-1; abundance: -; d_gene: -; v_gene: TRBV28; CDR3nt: TGTGCCAGCAGTTTAAGTTCTCAGGGGAGGAATGAGCAGTTCTTC; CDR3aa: CASSLSSQGRNEQFF
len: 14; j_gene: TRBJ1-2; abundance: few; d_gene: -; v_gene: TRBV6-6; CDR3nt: TGTGCCAGCAGTTATGGGGGTGAGGGGTATGGCTACACCTTC; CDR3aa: CASSYGGEGYGYTF
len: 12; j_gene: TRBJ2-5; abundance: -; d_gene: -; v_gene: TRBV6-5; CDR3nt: TGTGCCAGCAGTTCGAATCTCGTGACCCAGTACTTC; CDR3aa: CASSSNLVTQYF
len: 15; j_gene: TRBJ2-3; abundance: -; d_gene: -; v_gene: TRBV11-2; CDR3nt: TGTGCCAGCAGCTTAACAGGGAAAGACACAGATACGCAGTATTTT; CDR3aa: CASSLTGKDTDTQYF
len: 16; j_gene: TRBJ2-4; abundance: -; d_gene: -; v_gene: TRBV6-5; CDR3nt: TGTGCCAGCAGTTACTCCCGTAGTGGGGCCAAAAACATTCAGTACTTC; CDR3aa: CASSYSRSGAKNIQYF
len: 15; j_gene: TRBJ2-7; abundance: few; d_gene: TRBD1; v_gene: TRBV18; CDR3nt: TGTGCCAGCTCGCGTAACCGGGACAGGGACCACGAGCAGTACTTC; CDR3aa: CASSRNRDRDHEQYF
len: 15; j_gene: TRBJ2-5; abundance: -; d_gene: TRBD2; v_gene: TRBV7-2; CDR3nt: TGTGCCAGCACACCGGGAGGGGCGGGGGCGGAGACCCAGTACTTC; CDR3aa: CASTPGGAGAETQYF
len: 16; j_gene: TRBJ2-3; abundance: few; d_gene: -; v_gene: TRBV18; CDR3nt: TGTGCCAGCTCACCGTACGATACTAGTAGTGGAGATACGCAGTATTTT; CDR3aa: CASSPYDTSSGDTQYF
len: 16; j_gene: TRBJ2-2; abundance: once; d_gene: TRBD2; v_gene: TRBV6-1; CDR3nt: TGTGCCAGCAGTGTGCTAGCGGGAAGGGGGCCCGGGGAGCTGTTTTTT; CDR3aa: CASSVLAGRGPGELFF
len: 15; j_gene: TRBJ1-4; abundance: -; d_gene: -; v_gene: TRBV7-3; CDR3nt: TGTGCCAGCAGCTTAAGCGGGCGGTGGGATGAAAAACTGTTTTTT; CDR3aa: CASSLSGRWDEKLFF
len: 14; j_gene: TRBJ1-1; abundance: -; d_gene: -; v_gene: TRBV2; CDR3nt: TGTGCCAGCAGTGAATTACAGGTGAACACTGAAGCTTTCTTT; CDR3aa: CASSELQVNTEAFF
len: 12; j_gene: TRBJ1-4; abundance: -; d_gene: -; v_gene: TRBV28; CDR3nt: TGTGCCACCGCGCGGGGGCTTGAAAAACTGTTTTTT; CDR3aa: CATARGLEKLFF
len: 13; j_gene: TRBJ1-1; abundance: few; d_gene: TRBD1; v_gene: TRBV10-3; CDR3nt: TGTGCCACCGGGACAGGGGAGATGTTTGGGGCTTTCTTT; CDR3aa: CATGTGEMFGAFF
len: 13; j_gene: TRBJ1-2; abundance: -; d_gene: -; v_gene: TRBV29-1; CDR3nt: TGCAGCGTTGAATTCCGGGGGAGGTATGGCTACACCTTC; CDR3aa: CSVEFRGRYGYTF
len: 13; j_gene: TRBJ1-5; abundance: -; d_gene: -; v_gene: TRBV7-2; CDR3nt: TGTGCCAGCAGTCCGAATAACAATCAGCCCCAGCATTTT; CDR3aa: CASSPNNNQPQHF
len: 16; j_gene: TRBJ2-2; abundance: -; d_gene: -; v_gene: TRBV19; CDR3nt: TGTGCCAGTAGTATAAGCTTCAGAGGGATTACCGGGGAGCTGTTTTTT; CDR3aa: CASSISFRGITGELFF
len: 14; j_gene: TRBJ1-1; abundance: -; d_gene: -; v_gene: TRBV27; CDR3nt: TGTGCCAGCAGTGCACCGGGCTCCTACATAGCAGCTTTCTTT; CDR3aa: CASSAPGSYIAAFF
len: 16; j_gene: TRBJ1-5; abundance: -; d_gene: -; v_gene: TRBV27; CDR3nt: TGTGCCAGCAGTAACCTACAAGGGGCTGGCAATCAGCCCCAGCATTTT; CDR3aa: CASSNLQGAGNQPQHF
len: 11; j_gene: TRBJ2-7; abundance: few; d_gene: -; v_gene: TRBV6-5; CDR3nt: TGTGCCAGCAGCAATCAGGGGGAGCAGTACTTC; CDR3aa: CASSNQGEQYF
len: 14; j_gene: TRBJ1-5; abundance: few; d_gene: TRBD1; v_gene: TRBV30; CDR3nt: TGTGCCTGGAGTTTCGGGACAGGCGATCAGCCCCAGCATTTT; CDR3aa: CAWSFGTGDQPQHF
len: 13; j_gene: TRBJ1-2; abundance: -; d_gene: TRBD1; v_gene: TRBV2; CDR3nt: TGTGCCAGCAGTGACCCGACAGGGGACGGCTACACCTTC; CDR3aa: CASSDPTGDGYTF
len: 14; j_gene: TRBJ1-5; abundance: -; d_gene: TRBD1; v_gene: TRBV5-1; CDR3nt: TGCGCCAGCAGCGTGGGACAGGGCGATCAGCCCCAGCATTTT; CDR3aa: CASSVGQGDQPQHF
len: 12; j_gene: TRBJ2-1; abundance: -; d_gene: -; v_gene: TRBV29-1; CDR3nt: TGCAGCGTTGAAGGAGTCATCGATGAGCAGTTCTTC; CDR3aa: CSVEGVIDEQFF
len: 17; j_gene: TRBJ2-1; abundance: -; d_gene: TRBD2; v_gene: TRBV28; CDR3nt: TGTGCCAGCAGTCGAACAACCTACCGGGACTACTTCAATGAGCAGTTCTTC; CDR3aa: CASSRTTYRDYFNEQFF
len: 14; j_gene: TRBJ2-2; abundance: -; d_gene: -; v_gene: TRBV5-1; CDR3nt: TGCGCCAGCAGCTTCAGTCCGAACACCGGGGAGCTGTTTTTT; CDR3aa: CASSFSPNTGELFF
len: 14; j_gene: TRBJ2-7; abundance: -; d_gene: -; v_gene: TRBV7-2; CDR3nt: TGTGCCAGCAGCTTTACCGCCCTCGGAGCCGAGCAGTACTTC; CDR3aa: CASSFTALGAEQYF
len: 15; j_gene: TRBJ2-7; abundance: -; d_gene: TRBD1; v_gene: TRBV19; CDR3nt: TGTGCCAGTAGTATTAGGACAGGGGGGTCCGGCGAGCAGTACTTC; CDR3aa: CASSIRTGGSGEQYF
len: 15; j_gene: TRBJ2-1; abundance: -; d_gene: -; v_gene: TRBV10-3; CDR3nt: TGTGCCGCCATTTCCGGGGAGAACTCCTACAATGAGCAGTTCTTC; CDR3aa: CAAISGENSYNEQFF
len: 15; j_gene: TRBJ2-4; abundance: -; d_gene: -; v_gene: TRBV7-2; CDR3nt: TGTGCCAGCAGCTTAGAAGACTTCGCGGGCAACATTCAGTACTTC; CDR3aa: CASSLEDFAGNIQYF
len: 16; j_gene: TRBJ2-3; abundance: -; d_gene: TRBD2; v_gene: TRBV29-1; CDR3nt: TGCAGCGTTTCCTCCCCGGGCGGGGGGGCCACAGATACGCAGTATTTT; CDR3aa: CSVSSPGGGATDTQYF